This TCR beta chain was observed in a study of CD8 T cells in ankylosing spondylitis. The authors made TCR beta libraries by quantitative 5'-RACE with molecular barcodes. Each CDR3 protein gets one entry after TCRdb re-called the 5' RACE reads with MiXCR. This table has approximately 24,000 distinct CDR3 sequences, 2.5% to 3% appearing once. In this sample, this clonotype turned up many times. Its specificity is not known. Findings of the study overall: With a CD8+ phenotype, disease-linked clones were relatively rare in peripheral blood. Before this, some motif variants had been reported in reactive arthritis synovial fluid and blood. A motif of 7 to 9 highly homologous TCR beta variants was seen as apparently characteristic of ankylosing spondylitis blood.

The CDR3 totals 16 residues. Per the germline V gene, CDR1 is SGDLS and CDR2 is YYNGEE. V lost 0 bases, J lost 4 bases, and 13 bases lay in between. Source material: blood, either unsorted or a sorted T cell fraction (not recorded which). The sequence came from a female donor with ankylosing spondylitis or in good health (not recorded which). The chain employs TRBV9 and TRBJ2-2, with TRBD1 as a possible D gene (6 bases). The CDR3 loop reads CASSVEARGSTGELFF. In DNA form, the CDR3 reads TGTGCCAGCAGCGTAGAGGCCAGGGGTTCCACCGGGGAGCTGTTTTTT.